This T cell receptor beta chain was found in a study of identical twins. Study observations and caveats: The presence of invariant MAIT and iNKT cells could partly confound analyses of zero-insertion sequences.

Concerning this clonotype itself: Its antigen is still unknown.

Each CDR3 protein gets one entry after TCRdb re-called the 5' RACE reads with MiXCR. The sample holds under 450,000 distinct CDR3 sequences; about 18% are singletons and the top ten take 12%. Trimming removed 5 bases at V and 0 bases at J, with 13 bases between. This CDR3 region has 15 residues. Germline lookup yields CDR1 MNHNS and CDR2 SASEGT. Everyone who gave samples was a healthy Caucasian. The sample was naive T cells sorted from blood. The sequence was collected from a man in his forties or fifties in good health. The gene calls are TRBV6-1 and TRBJ1-2, with TRBD1 as a possible D gene (5 bases). For the CDR3, the DNA is TGTGCCAGCAGTCCCACAGGTGAACCTAACTATGGCTACACCTTC. This encodes CASSPTGEPNYGYTF.